The entry below describes one T cell receptor (beta chain). The data were obtained in a study of early T cells in non-severe SARS-CoV-2 infection. TCRdb called the 5' RACE reads again in MiXCR, with one record for every CDR3 protein. Counted here are approximately 30,000 distinct CDR3 sequences, 7% to 7.5% occurring once; the ten biggest clones make up roughly an eighth. V lost 4 bases to trimming and J lost 4 bases, with 20 bases between them. Germline V lookup: CDR1 LGHDT, CDR2 YNNKEL (reference sequence). The CDR3 consists of 17 residues. The chain combines TRBV3-1 with TRBJ2-1; no reliable D call. The sequenced sample was whole blood, obtained at baseline. The source of this sequence is an adult who was a healthcare worker with PCR-confirmed SARS-CoV-2 infection or an uninfected control (not recorded which). The CDR3 sequence: CASSPYRSSWGYNEQFF. The CDR3 nucleotides read TGTGCCAGCAGCCCCTACCGGTCGTCTTGGGGTTACAATGAGCAGTTCTTC.